In this sample, the clone carrying this TCR beta chain turned up many times. Its antigen is as yet unknown. TCRdb re-derived calls from the reads in MiXCR, one entry per CDR3 protein. Of 700,000 to 900,000 distinct CDR3 sequences in the sample, almost 30% are singletons; the top ten hold about 12%. V lost 4 bases to trimming and J lost 4 bases; unmatched junction nucleotides: 10. The germline V gene has CDR1 SGHRS and CDR2 YFSETQ. This CDR3 region has 17 residues. The sample comes from a study of T cell repertoires in cytomegalovirus infection. Study details: Shared public TCR beta signatures pointed to both CMV infection and a matching HLA type.

Study findings and constraints: Across the ex vivo response, the dominant clonotypes were HLA-C-restricted CMV-specific TCR beta clonotypes. Based on cumulative public TCR beta family frequency, carriers of CMV plus the relevant HLA were identified.

The TCR sequence derives from a human donor in good health (CMV status not recorded). Some clones in this sample may be carry-over from other donors' samples. V usage is TRBV5-1 and J usage is TRBJ2-1, with 11 bases aligning to TRBD2. Material: cultured CD8+ T cells from PBMCs, obtained from culture after CMV antigen stimulation. The CDR3 DNA sequence: TGCGCCAGCAGCCCCGGAGTAGCGGGGGGGCTATACAATGAGCAGTTCTTC. This encodes CASSPGVAGGLYNEQFF.